The clone carrying this T cell receptor (beta chain) appeared a few times. Its matching antigen is unknown. The sample is drawn from a study of blood T cells in healthy people across ages. The use of a sample-barcoded 5' primer and a J-beta primer mix characterized a second PCR of about 7 to 12 cycles. TCRdb independently ran MiXCR on the 5' RACE reads; one entry per CDR3 protein. The sample consists of around 1,600,000 distinct CDR3 sequences, approximately 42% of them appearing once. The CDR3 is made up of 15 amino acids. Per the germline V gene, CDR1 is DFQATT and CDR2 is SNEGSKA (reference sequence). Trimming took off 5 bases at V and 3 bases at J, with 18 bases between the two ends. Study observations and caveats: Per million T cells, TCR beta diversity dropped roughly linearly as age increased.

The sequence was obtained from a woman aged 18-30 years in good health. The chain recombines TRBV20-1 with TRBJ2-3; no definite D call. Sequencing input: blood. The CDR3 loop is CSAQFGRISTDTQYF. The CDR3 coding sequence is TGCAGTGCTCAGTTTGGCCGGATTTCGACAGATACGCAGTATTTT.